The 32 T cell receptor beta chains below come from one sample, sequenced in a study of T-cell reconstitution after alpha-beta-depleted transplantation in children. Unique molecular identifiers were used in preparing the TCRbeta library. TCRdb itself ran the PCR reads through MiXCR, one entry per CDR3 protein. Among fewer than 700,000 distinct CDR3 sequences, 10% to 15% were seen once, and the ten largest hold approximately 2.1%. The sequenced sample was PBMCs, mostly from graft donor cells, obtained 360 days after TCRalphabeta/CD19-depleted stem cell transplant. These TCRs come from a male patient between 5 and 17 years old who had a stem cell transplant for acute myeloid leukemia, so the T cells may come from the graft donor.

This clonotype was counted a few times. This chain uses TRBV10-3 with TRBJ1-2, with TRBD1 matching over 7 bases. J gave up 7 bases and V 6 bases, and 8 bases lay outside the gene matches. This CDR3 is 13 amino acids long. The germline V gene has CDR1 ENHRY and CDR2 SYGVKD. For the CDR3, the DNA is TGTGCCATCAGCGCTACAGGGGTCAGTGGCTACACCTTC. Its translation is CAISATGVSGYTF.

As concerns this clonotype: At one end, the junction sequence differs from germline, possibly due to a read error. This chain joins TRBV7-7 and TRBJ2-1; 13 bases agree with TRBD2. Germline CDR1 and CDR2: SSHAT and FNYEAQ (reference sequence). The CDR3 has 15 amino acids. The DNA for the CDR3 is TGTGCTAGCAGCTCTAGGACTAGCGGGAGTGATGGGCAGTTCTTC. Its translation: CASSSRTSGSDGQFF.

This clonotype was detected ten times or more. The V and J genes are TRBV5-1 and TRBJ2-3; 7 bases agree with TRBD1. The CDR3 extends over 15 amino acids. Unmatched junction bases numbered 5, after V lost 1 base and J lost 3 bases. Germline V lookup: CDR1 SGHRS, CDR2 YFSETQ. In nucleotides, the CDR3 is TGCGCCAGCAGCTTGCTTAGGGGGCCGACAGATACGCAGTATTTT. Protein sequence: CASSLLRGPTDTQYF.

This clonotype was detected only a few times. The rearrangement uses TRBV27 and TRBJ2-7; 7 positions agree with TRBD2. The CDR3 has 14 residues. V gave up 5 bases and J gave up 3 bases; unmatched junction bases: 7. Germline-derived CDR1 and CDR2 are MNHEY and SMNVEV (reference sequence). The CDR3 loop is CASSPAGVGYEQYF. CDR3 in DNA: TGTGCCAGCAGTCCTGCGGGAGTAGGCTACGAGCAGTACTTC.

This clonotype was observed at least ten times. This chain uses TRBV5-1 with TRBJ2-1, with TRBD1 as a possible D gene (6 bases). The germline V gene encodes CDR1 SGHRS and CDR2 YFSETQ. The V end lost 3 bases, the J end lost 8 bases, and 12 bases lay between the germline ends. This CDR3 is built from 13 residues. In DNA form, the CDR3 reads TGCGCCAGCAGCTCGTACAGGGTCGATGAGCAGTTCTTC. This gives the protein CASSSYRVDEQFF.

V usage is TRBV7-9 and J usage is TRBJ2-7, with 8 bases lining up with TRBD1. CDR3 length: 16 amino acids. The junction had 16 bases not matched to a gene; V was cut back by 5 bases and J by 7 bases. From germline, CDR1 is SEHNR and CDR2 FQNEAQ (reference sequence). The DNA for the CDR3 is TGTGCCAGCAGCCCGAAGCGGTGGCAGGGGGCGAGTGAGCAGTACTTC. It translates to CASSPKRWQGASEQYF.

This clonotype was seen a few times. The chain has TRBV7-2 and TRBJ2-3; D unclear. CDR3 size: 15 residues. Germline lookup yields CDR1 SGHTA and CDR2 FQGNSA. V was shortened by 1 base and J by 1 base, with 9 bases between the two germline ends. The CDR3 DNA reads as TGTGCCAGCAGCTTAGTTAAGGTGGGCACAGATACGCAGTATTTT. This gives the protein CASSLVKVGTDTQYF.

This clonotype was detected a few times. The chain employs TRBV6-1 and TRBJ2-7; 11 nucleotides align to TRBD2. Losses at the gene ends were 5 bases for V and 7 bases for J; bases not matched to a gene: 13. This CDR3 has 16 amino acids. Germline V CDR1 and CDR2: MNHNS, SASEGT. CDR3 nucleotides: TGTGCCAGCAGTCAAATCGGACTAGCGGGCCCTAGGGAGCAGTACTTC. Its translation: CASSQIGLAGPREQYF.

A few counts support this clonotype. The chain combines TRBV14 with TRBJ2-7; D unclear. The germline V gene encodes CDR1 SGHDN and CDR2 FVKESK. CDR3 length: 13 residues. Trimming left V 0 bases short and J 6 bases short, with 9 bases between. The CDR3, as DNA: TGTGCCAGCAGCCAAGATACGGCTAGCGAGCAGTACTTC. Protein: CASSQDTASEQYF.

The chain couples TRBV12-3 or TRBV12-4 to TRBJ1-5; the D is unclear. V lost 4 bases to trimming and J lost 2 bases, with 9 bases between them. This CDR3 contains 14 residues. CDR3 region: CASSYSFGNQPQHF. The CDR3 nucleotides are TGTGCCAGCAGTTACAGCTTTGGCAATCAGCCCCAGCATTTT.

This clonotype was recorded at least ten times. The chain uses TRBV20-1 and TRBJ2-7, with TRBD2 identical over 7 bases. The J segment lost 3 bases and the V segment lost 3 bases, leaving 8 bases of the junction unmatched. The CDR3 has 14 residues. Germline CDR1 and CDR2: DFQATT and SNEGSKA (reference sequence). In DNA form, the CDR3 reads TGCAGTGCTAGGGAATTAGCGGGTAACTACGAGCAGTACTTC. It specifies CSARELAGNYEQYF.

This clonotype appeared a few times. The CDR3 coding sequence is TGCAGCGTTGGGGAGATTATGGCGTATTTT. It specifies CSVGEIMAYF. The J gene is TRBJ2-3, the V gene TRBV29-1, with D possibly TRBD2 on 5 matching bases. The germline V gene encodes CDR1 SQVTM and CDR2 ANQGSEA. V shed 4 bases and J shed 14 bases, with 13 bases lying between them. The CDR3 is 10 amino acids.

The sample holds many counts of this clonotype. The chain's CDR3 is CASSSPSGRAPGEQYF. In DNA form, the CDR3 reads TGTGCCAGCAGTTCCCCTAGCGGGAGGGCTCCAGGGGAGCAGTACTTC. The chain joins TRBV6-2 or TRBV6-3 to TRBJ2-7; 12 bases fit TRBD2. Trimming took 4 bases from V and 7 from J; bases not matched to a gene: 11. The V gene's germline CDR1 is MNHEY and CDR2 SVGEGT. The CDR3 loop spans 16 amino acids.

This clonotype was observed at least ten times. The rearrangement joins TRBV20-1 to TRBJ2-7; D is unclear. Germline-derived CDR1 and CDR2 are DFQATT and SNEGSKA (reference sequence). The CDR3 is 12 residues long. V was shortened by 5 bases and J by 3 bases, with 11 bases between the two germline ends. CDR3 DNA sequence: TGCAGTGCTCTGTCCCAGGACTACGAGCAGTACTTC. This sequence encodes CSALSQDYEQYF.

The V gene is TRBV7-9, the J gene TRBJ1-1, with D possibly being TRBD1 (5 bases). Germline V gives CDR1 SEHNR, CDR2 FQNEAQ (reference sequence). V was clipped by 1 base and J by 0 bases, with 15 bases between them. The CDR3 consists of 17 residues. CDR3 DNA: TGTGCCAGCAGCTTAGTCGGGGGATTAGGAGTGAACACTGAAGCTTTCTTT. Translating gives CASSLVGGLGVNTEAFF.

This clonotype came up a few times. J is TRBJ2-7 and V is TRBV29-1; D is unclear. In germline, CDR1 is SQVTM, CDR2 ANQGSEA. This CDR3 is built from 11 residues. V lost 7 bases, J lost 2 bases, and 9 bases lay in between. The CDR3 region is CSGQGPYEQYF. The CDR3, as DNA: TGCAGCGGCCAAGGCCCCTACGAGCAGTACTTC.

A few counts support this clonotype. The rearrangement joins TRBV20-1 to TRBJ1-5, with 10 bases fitting TRBD1. This CDR3 spans 19 amino acids. Germline CDR1 and CDR2: DFQATT and SNEGSKA (reference sequence). V was clipped by 0 bases and J by 0 bases; unmatched bases: 11. The CDR3 reads CSARDLRGQGFYSNQPQHF. DNA for the CDR3: TGCAGTGCTAGAGATCTAAGGGGACAGGGGTTTTATAGCAATCAGCCCCAGCATTTT.

This clonotype was found many times. The chain joins TRBV6-5 to TRBJ2-7; possibly TRBD1 for D (5 bases). The CDR3 contains 15 residues. V lost 2 bases to trimming and J lost 0 bases, with 11 bases between them. The V gene's germline CDR1 is MNHEY and CDR2 SVGAGI. The CDR3 region is CASSYNPTGSYEQYF. The CDR3 coding sequence is TGTGCCAGCAGTTACAACCCAACAGGCTCCTACGAGCAGTACTTC.

In this sample, this clonotype turned up many times. This chain uses TRBV29-1 with TRBJ2-7; 13 positions agree with TRBD2. This CDR3 is built from 14 residues. Trimming at V came to 7 bases and at J to 1 base, leaving 4 bases not matched to a gene. Germline V lookup: CDR1 SQVTM, CDR2 ANQGSEA. The CDR3 reads CSARGLAGSYEQYF. CDR3 bases: TGCAGCGCCAGGGGACTAGCGGGGTCCTACGAGCAGTACTTC.

This clonotype has just a few counts. This chain uses TRBV21-1 with TRBJ1-2; the DNA was not compared with TRBD1, the D call given in the table. TRBV21-1 is flagged as a pseudogene. The CDR3 has 18 residues. CDR3 protein: CASSTDPGQGRGDYGYTF. The CDR3, as DNA: TGTGCCAGCAGCACTGATCCGGGACAGGGGAGAGGTGACTATGGCTACACCTTC.

This clonotype was detected only a few times. This rearrangement joins TRBV4-3 to TRBJ2-5; 11 positions match TRBD2. The CDR3 is 16 residues long. Losses at the gene ends were 3 bases for V and 4 bases for J; bases not matched to a gene: 7. Looked up from germline, CDR1 is LGHNA and CDR2 is YSLEER. CDR3 sequence reads: CASSHVLAGERETQYF. CDR3 DNA: TGCGCCAGCAGCCATGTACTAGCGGGAGAAAGAGAGACCCAGTACTTC.

The V and J genes are TRBV7-2 and TRBJ2-1, with D unclear. V lost 3 bases to trimming and J lost 5 bases, with 11 bases between them. Germline CDR1 SGHTA, CDR2 FQGNSA. The CDR3 runs 14 residues. CDR3 residues: CASSFRVGDNEQFF. In DNA, the CDR3 is TGTGCCAGCAGCTTTCGGGTAGGCGACAATGAGCAGTTCTTC.

This clonotype was picked up a small number of times. The junction departs from the called germline gene at one end, perhaps through a read error. The chain carries TRBV7-9 and TRBJ2-1, with 7 bases that match TRBD2. CDR1 and CDR2 (germline): SEHNR, FQNEAQ (reference sequence). The CDR3 sequence is 11 residues long. The CDR3 protein is CASSPIGTMVF. The CDR3 nucleotides read TGTGCCAGCAGCCCCATAGGGACTATGGTCTTC.

This clonotype was observed a few times. The chain links TRBV29-1 to TRBJ2-7, with unresolved D. CDR1 is SQVTM, CDR2 ANQGSEA, per germline. CDR3 length: 13 amino acids. V lost 3 bases and J 0 bases, leaving 9 bases between the germline ends. In DNA, the CDR3 is TGCAGCGTTGATGGCGGCCACTCCTACGAGCAGTACTTC. This sequence encodes CSVDGGHSYEQYF.

This clonotype was counted at least ten times. CDR3 region: CASSKASPGPTRGEQFF. The DNA for the CDR3 is TGTGCCAGCAGCAAAGCGTCACCGGGCCCTACAAGGGGTGAGCAGTTCTTC. The J gene is TRBJ2-1, the V gene TRBV21-1; the D call in the table, TRBD2, was not verified against the DNA. TRBV21-1 is a pseudogene segment. The CDR3 is 17 amino acids.

V gene TRBV11-2 combines with J gene TRBJ2-7, with 7 bases fitting TRBD1. The junction had 15 bases not matched to a gene; V was cut back by 6 bases and J by 4 bases. CDR3 length: 16 residues. In germline, CDR1 is SGHAT, CDR2 FQNNGV. CDR3 sequence reads: CASRAGRTGSKYEQYF. CDR3 bases: TGTGCCAGCAGAGCCGGAAGGACAGGATCTAAGTACGAGCAGTACTTC.

The chain employs TRBV9 and TRBJ2-1; the match to TRBD2 covers 11 bases. There are 16 residues in the CDR3. Germline CDR1 reads SGDLS; CDR2 reads YYNGEE. V lost 0 bases and J lost 9; bases outside the gene matches: 8. The CDR3 loop reads CASSVDRTSGLPEQFF. The DNA of the CDR3 is TGTGCCAGCAGCGTAGATCGGACTAGCGGGCTTCCTGAGCAGTTCTTC.

This clonotype was recorded a few times. This rearrangement joins TRBV29-1 to TRBJ2-7; D ambiguous. The CDR3 length is 15 residues. Per the germline V gene, CDR1 is SQVTM and CDR2 is ANQGSEA. V was cut by 0 bases and J by 6 bases, with 18 bases left in between. The CDR3 DNA is TGCAGCGTTGAAGATCTTCGAGGCGGACGGACCGAGCAGTACTTC. This encodes CSVEDLRGGRTEQYF.

The genes are TRBV29-1 and TRBJ2-7; 7 bases line up with TRBD1. The V gene end was trimmed by 6 bases and the J gene end by 2 bases; junction bases not matched to a gene: 13. Germline values: CDR1 SQVTM, CDR2 ANQGSEA. The CDR3 runs to 15 residues. CDR3 in amino acids: CSVTHKGTVTYEQYF. In DNA form, the CDR3 reads TGCAGCGTCACCCACAAGGGGACAGTGACCTACGAGCAGTACTTC.

This sequence joins TRBV5-1 and TRBJ2-1; 11 bases line up with TRBD2. Losses at the gene ends were 0 bases for V and 7 bases for J; bases not matched to a gene: 12. The CDR3 contains 18 residues. Germline CDR1 SGHRS, CDR2 YFSETQ. CDR3 nucleotides: TGCGCCAGCAGCTTGGCGCTCCTAGCGGGAGGCTGGGGAAATGAGCAGTTCTTC. As protein: CASSLALLAGGWGNEQFF.

The rearrangement joins TRBV12-3 or TRBV12-4 to TRBJ1-1; D not certain. The CDR3 runs to 15 residues. Trimming shortened V by 2 bases and J by 2 bases, and 12 bases separated the two germline ends. For the CDR3, the DNA is TGTGCCAGCAGTTTAAGGTCTTCCATAAACACTGAAGCTTTCTTT. Translating gives CASSLRSSINTEAFF.

This clonotype was detected ten times or more. The CDR3 nucleotides read TGTGCCAGTCAGGGGGCGAGCTACGAGCAGTACTTC. It yields the protein CASQGASYEQYF. The chain joins TRBV24-1 to TRBJ2-7; 8 positions match TRBD1. V dropped 11 bases and J dropped 3; count of bases not matched to a gene: 5. The CDR3 runs to 12 residues. Per the germline V gene, CDR1 is KGHDR and CDR2 is SFDVKD.